These 23 T cell receptor beta chains were sequenced from one sample in a study of neoadjuvant nivolumab and ipilimumab in lung cancer (dated by TCRdb to about 2020). Library creation used the immunoSEQ multiplex PCR assay. Drawn from immuneACCESS, this table holds only the in-frame rearrangements with V and J called that TCRdb kept. Clones are partly lost; checked studies trace under half to an unresolved V gene and leave the rest unexplained. The sample table holds approximately 29,000 clones, of which 90% were seen once. About 5% of the sample is in the top ten clones. The time point label on this specimen signifies: at surgical resection after neoadjuvant nivolumab +/- ipilimumab. The sample consisted of peripheral blood, taken after neoadjuvant nivolumab, alone or with ipilimumab, at or shortly before surgery. These receptors all come from an adult with non-small cell lung cancer.

This sequence joins TRBV2 and TRBJ2-1, with TRBD2 matching over 10 bases. The junction had 12 bases not matched to a gene; V was cut back by 7 bases and J by 3 bases. The CDR3 totals 17 residues. Germline V gene sequence: CDR1 SNHLY, CDR2 FYNNEI. The CDR3 loop is CASIERGGRRGYNEQFF. In DNA, the CDR3 is TGTGCCAGCATTGAGCGGGGGGGCCGCCGGGGCTACAATGAGCAGTTCTTC. Complete variable domain (other parts from reference TRBV2 and TRBJ2-1): EPEVTQTPSHQVTQMGQEVILRCVPISNHLYFYWYRQILGQKVEFLVSFYNNEISEKSEIFDDQFSVERPDGSNFTLKIRSTKLEDSAMYFCASIERGGRRGYNEQFFGPGTRLTVL.

The V call is TRBV7-6, the J call TRBJ2-2; the D is unclear. The CDR3 has 15 residues. Germline CDR1 reads SGHVS; CDR2 reads FNYEAQ. Trimming cost V 1 base and J 4 bases, with 10 bases left between them. The CDR3, as DNA: TGTGCCAGCAGCTTAGACGGGCGAGGCACCGGGGAGCTGTTTTTT. It specifies CASSLDGRGTGELFF.

This clone has more than one count but fewer than ten. This chain links TRBV20-1 with TRBJ2-5, with D unclear. Germline V gives CDR1 DFQATT, CDR2 SNEGSKA (reference sequence). The CDR3 length is 11 residues. The V end was cut by 4 bases, the J end by 5 bases, with 8 bases between. As DNA, the CDR3 is TGCAGTGCTATGCTAGAGGAGACCCAGTACTTC. Translated, it gives CSAMLEETQYF.

This sequence joins TRBV5-4 and TRBJ1-5, with 12 nucleotides matching TRBD1. This CDR3 has 15 amino acids. Germline V gene lookup returns CDR1 SGHNT and CDR2 YYREEE (reference sequence). The junction had 3 bases not matched to a gene; V was cut back by 3 bases and J by 5 bases. CDR3 residues: CASSSGTGGDQPQHF. CDR3 coding DNA: TGTGCCAGCAGCTCCGGGACAGGGGGCGATCAGCCCCAGCATTTT.

The V and J genes are TRBV29-1 and TRBJ2-5; tentatively, D is TRBD2 (6 bases). Germline CDR1 and CDR2: SQVTM and ANQGSEA. The V gene lost 3 bases and the J gene lost 5 bases, with 10 bases spanning the gap. The CDR3 runs 12 residues. The CDR3 DNA reads TGCAGCGTTGATTTTGGGAGGGAGACCCAGTACTTC. It encodes CSVDFGRETQYF.

The CDR3 protein is CASSLRSYNNEQFF. For the CDR3, the DNA is TGTGCCAGCAGCTTAAGATCCTATAACAATGAGCAGTTCTTC. The chain uses TRBV7-2 and TRBJ2-1; D not resolved. The CDR3 loop spans 14 amino acids. Trimming took off 2 bases at V and 5 bases at J, with 10 bases between the two ends. Per germline, CDR1 SGHTA and CDR2 FQGNSA.

The chain couples TRBV11-2 to TRBJ1-6; a possible D gene is TRBD1 (6 bases). In germline, CDR1 is SGHAT, CDR2 FQNNGV. V was pared by 5 bases and J by 9 bases, with 11 bases between. The CDR3 is 13 residues long. The CDR3 protein is CASSQGTTSPLHF. CDR3 DNA: TGTGCCAGCAGCCAAGGGACAACTTCACCCCTCCACTTT.

The chain carries TRBV18 and TRBJ2-2, with unresolved D. Germline CDR1 is KGHSH and CDR2 is LQKENI. The CDR3 length is 12 residues. The ends were cut back, 3 bases at V and 5 bases at J, with 4 bases in the middle. CDR3 DNA: TGTGCCAGCTCACCTACAACCGGGGAGCTGTTTTTT. Translating gives CASSPTTGELFF.

The chain is built from TRBV6-1 and TRBJ1-5, with D maybe TRBD1 (6 bases). Germline V CDR1 and CDR2: MNHNS, SASEGT. V was pared by 4 bases and J by 3 bases, with 7 bases between. The CDR3 spans 13 residues. The CDR3 spells CASSGTDNQPQHF. The CDR3 DNA sequence: TGTGCCAGCAGTGGGACAGACAATCAGCCCCAGCATTTT.

The rearrangement links TRBV20-1 to TRBJ2-2; D gene uncertain. The CDR3 length is 11 residues. V was pared by 6 bases and J by 7 bases, with 9 bases between. Germline V gene data show CDR1 as DFQATT and CDR2 as SNEGSKA (reference sequence). The CDR3: CSARHGGELFF. CDR3 DNA sequence: TGCAGTGCGAGACACGGCGGGGAGCTGTTTTTT.

This sequence joins TRBV15 and TRBJ1-4; TRBD1 aligns across 10 bases. With V trimmed by 4 bases and J by 6 bases, 5 bases remained unmatched. This CDR3 comprises 15 residues. CDR1 LNHNV and CDR2 YYDKDF come from the germline V gene (reference sequence). CDR3 coding DNA: TGTGCCACCAGCACAGGGGGACAGGGGTATGAAAAACTGTTTTTT. Encoded protein: CATSTGGQGYEKLFF. The variable domain in full, completed from reference TRBV15 and TRBJ1-4, reads DAMVIQNPRYQVTQFGKPVTLSCSQTLNHNVMYWYQQKSSQAPKLLFHYYDKDFNNEADTPDNFQSRRPNTSFCFLDIRSPGLGDTAMYLCATSTGGQGYEKLFFGSGTQLSVL.

The chain recombines TRBV6-5 with TRBJ1-5, with a weak D call TRBD1 (5 bases). This CDR3 comprises 13 residues. V was trimmed by 6 bases and J by 9 bases, leaving 15 bases between them. Germline CDR1 is MNHEY and CDR2 is SVGAGI. The CDR3 region is CASRRDGPSPQHF. The CDR3 region has the DNA TGTGCCAGCAGGCGGGACGGCCCCTCGCCCCAGCATTTT.

The rearrangement links TRBV15 to TRBJ1-1, with no clear D. Germline V CDR1 and CDR2: LNHNV, YYDKDF (reference sequence). The CDR3 sequence is 14 residues long. V was pared by 0 bases and J by 4 bases, with 9 bases between. CDR3 loop: CATSREAWGTEAFF. Here the CDR3 DNA reads TGTGCCACCAGCAGAGAGGCCTGGGGCACTGAAGCTTTCTTT.

The gene calls are TRBV2 and TRBJ2-1, with D tentatively TRBD2 (6 bases). Trimming removed 2 bases at V and 7 bases at J, with 9 bases between. The CDR3 is 13 residues long. The germline V gene encodes CDR1 SNHLY and CDR2 FYNNEI. CDR3 sequence: CASSEIRENEQFF. The CDR3 DNA reads as TGTGCCAGCAGTGAAATACGGGAGAATGAGCAGTTCTTC.

The chain is built from TRBV25-1 and TRBJ2-2; the match to TRBD1 covers 10 bases. The CDR3 contains 18 residues. Trimming removed 2 bases from V and 7 bases from J; junction bases left unmatched: 13. Germline V gives CDR1 MGHDK, CDR2 SYGVNS. The CDR3 reads CASSETFVGTGVDGELFF. CDR3 bases: TGTGCCAGCAGTGAAACCTTTGTTGGGACAGGGGTCGACGGGGAGCTGTTTTTT.

This clone has a single count. V and J are TRBV29-1 and TRBJ2-3; either TRBD1 or TRBD2 may supply D (5 bases each). The CDR3 is 14 residues long. Trimming stripped 3 bases from V and 1 base from J, with 11 bases between. Germline values: CDR1 SQVTM, CDR2 ANQGSEA. In DNA form, the CDR3 reads TGCAGCGTTGAGTGGGACGGCCGCACAGATACGCAGTATTTT. Its protein product is CSVEWDGRTDTQYF.

The rearrangement links TRBV7-9 to TRBJ2-1; no firm D call. CDR1 is SEHNR, CDR2 FQNEAQ, per germline (reference sequence). The CDR3 extends over 14 amino acids. The V end was cut by 5 bases, the J end by 0 bases, with 8 bases between. The CDR3 loop reads CASSLTPSYNEQFF. As DNA, the CDR3 is TGTGCCAGCAGCCTGACTCCCTCCTACAATGAGCAGTTCTTC.

The rearrangement uses TRBV6-6 and TRBJ2-5; D ambiguous. Germline lookup yields CDR1 MNHNY and CDR2 SVGAGI (reference sequence). Between the trimmed V and J ends, which lost 5 bases and 4 bases, there was a span of 8 bases. The length of the CDR3 is 12 residues. DNA for the CDR3: TGTGCCAGCAGTCGAGTTGGAGAGACCCAGTACTTC. This encodes CASSRVGETQYF.

The chain links TRBV29-1 to TRBJ2-7; D is perhaps TRBD1 (6 bases). CDR3 size: 14 residues. CDR1 is SQVTM, CDR2 ANQGSEA, per germline. Trimming pared 6 bases from V and 2 bases from J, leaving 17 bases between. DNA of the CDR3: TGCAGCGTGCGCAGCCGGGACAAGCCCTACGAGCAGTACTTC. This gives the protein CSVRSRDKPYEQYF.

The chain combines TRBV5-4 with TRBJ2-7, with unresolved D. This CDR3 has 13 amino acids. Deletions cut 0 bases from V and 3 bases from J, with 7 bases between. Germline CDR1 is SGHNT and CDR2 is YYREEE (reference sequence). The CDR3 sequence: CASSLGRNYEQYF. CDR3 coding DNA: TGTGCCAGCAGCTTGGGACGGAACTACGAGCAGTACTTC.

The rearrangement links TRBV6-6 to TRBJ1-1; TRBD1 aligns across 9 bases. Germline values: CDR1 MNHNY, CDR2 SVGAGI (reference sequence). The V gene end was trimmed by 2 bases and the J gene end by 6 bases; junction bases not matched to a gene: 7. The CDR3 consists of 15 residues. The CDR3 nucleotides read TGTGCCAGCAGTTACACAGGGGGCGTCGTGGCTGAAGCTTTCTTT. It yields the protein CASSYTGGVVAEAFF.

The CDR3 region is CASSPRTGADTQYF. In nucleotides, the CDR3 is TGTGCCAGCAGCCCGCGGACAGGAGCAGATACGCAGTATTTT. The chain combines TRBV5-6 with TRBJ2-3, with TRBD1 identical over 7 bases. This CDR3 has 14 residues. Trimming cost V 4 bases and J 4 bases; bases outside gene matches: 6. Per germline, CDR1 SGHDT and CDR2 YYEEEE.

V and J are TRBV14 and TRBJ1-2; 7 bases are shared with TRBD1. The V segment lost 4 bases and the J segment 4 bases; nucleotides outside the gene matches: 6. Germline V gene sequence: CDR1 SGHDN, CDR2 FVKESK. The CDR3 runs to 14 residues. The CDR3 nucleotides read TGTGCCAGCAGCCCACAGGGGTCCCTCTATGGCTACACCTTC. Translating it yields CASSPQGSLYGYTF.